This TCR beta chain was found in a study of neoadjuvant anti-PD-1 for oral cavity cancer. Across the whole study: Patients without progression received a fourth nivolumab dose around day 43, then surgical resection on days 50-56.

The germline CDR1 and CDR2 sequences are MGHDK and SYGVNS. V dropped 6 bases and J dropped 9 bases, with 21 bases sitting between them. The CDR3 runs to 15 residues. Patients were newly diagnosed with stage II-IVA oral cavity squamous cell carcinoma without prior systemic or radiation treatment. Analysis of PBMCs was direct, with no culture step. This clone was seen only once. Clones were sequenced by immunoSEQ multiplex PCR, and TCRdb holds only the in-frame ones, with some missing. Among some 15,000 clones listed, around 75% were seen once. The sequence derives from a person between 35 and 79 years old with oral cavity squamous cell carcinoma. The source material was PBMCs, sampled before nivolumab (anti-PD-1) treatment. The gene calls are TRBV25-1 and TRBJ2-1; maybe TRBD1 (5 bases). Here the CDR3 DNA reads TGTGCCAGCAGCTCCCCCGGCACAGGAACATTTGAGCAGTTCTTC. It specifies CASSSPGTGTFEQFF.